This is a list of T cell receptor beta chains from one sample in a study of T cell responses to AZD1222 COVID-19 vaccine. Here immunoSEQ multiplex PCR was the method, and the copy in TCRdb shows in-frame clones only, minus some. Of some 110,000 clones in the sample, 70% to 90% were seen once. Specimen: peripheral blood, collected on day 0 of AZD1222 vaccination. All receptors derive from an adult in good health. Both conserved end residues are part of each CDR3. D genes are given only for firm matches. Expanded clones get a size class; other rows say once, few or many, or leave the size out.

>.|TRBJ1-1|once|16|TRBV5-1
CASSLAGAGGHTEAFF
TGCGCCAGCAGCTTGGCCGGTGCGGGGGGCCACACTGAAGCTTTCTTT
>.|TRBJ2-5|.|14|TRBV5-8
CASSLTQGQETQYF
TGTGCCAGCAGCTTGACACAGGGCCAAGAGACCCAGTACTTC
>.|TRBJ2-7|.|15|TRBV4-1
CASSQFPRVSYEQYF
TGCGCCAGCAGCCAATTTCCCCGTGTCAGCTACGAGCAGTACTTC
>.|TRBJ1-4|.|19|TRBV18
CASSGQGPGPIATNEKLFF
TGTGCCAGCTCCGGCCAGGGGCCGGGCCCTATTGCAACTAATGAAAAACTGTTTTTT
>.|TRBJ1-1|.|13|TRBV6-5
CASRVGEGTEAFF
TGTGCCAGCAGAGTTGGTGAAGGGACTGAAGCTTTCTTT
>TRBD2|TRBJ2-1|.|14|TRBV7-9
CASSLGLENNEQFF
TGTGCCAGCAGCCTGGGACTAGAGAACAATGAGCAGTTCTTC
>.|TRBJ2-7|.|18|TRBV3-1/TRBV3-2
CASSQERNRGEITYEQYF
TGTGCCAGCAGCCAAGAGAGGAACCGCGGGGAGATCACCTACGAGCAGTACTTC
>.|TRBJ2-5|.|16|TRBV27
CASSLSFRGAQETQYF
TGTGCCAGCAGTTTAAGTTTCCGGGGGGCCCAAGAGACCCAGTACTTC
>.|TRBJ2-1|.|14|TRBV6-5
CASSLGSSYNEQFF
TGTGCCAGCAGTCTGGGGAGCTCCTACAATGAGCAGTTCTTC
>.|TRBJ2-1|.|15|TRBV3-1/TRBV3-2
CASSQGTDNYNEQFF
TGTGCCAGCAGCCAGGGTACAGATAATTACAATGAGCAGTTCTTC
>.|TRBJ2-5|.|15|TRBV12-5
CASGLVLGQPPTQYF
TGTGCTAGTGGTTTGGTACTCGGACAGCCGCCAACCCAGTACTTC
>.|TRBJ1-4|.|16|TRBV19
CASSINAGLTNEKLFF
TGTGCCAGTAGTATTAATGCGGGGCTGACGAATGAAAAACTGTTTTTT
>TRBD2|TRBJ2-3|.|13|TRBV11-3
CASSPTSVGTQYF
TGTGCCAGCAGCCCCACTAGCGTCGGTACGCAGTATTTT
>TRBD1|TRBJ1-4|.|17|TRBV9
CASSVGMGTVADEKLFF
TGTGCCAGCAGCGTAGGGATGGGGACAGTCGCAGATGAAAAACTGTTTTTT
>TRBD2|TRBJ2-7|few|17|TRBV6-2/TRBV6-3
CASSYPSGGPITYEQYF
TGTGCCAGCAGTTACCCTAGCGGGGGGCCAATTACCTACGAGCAGTACTTC